A single sample is the source of the 8 T cell receptor beta chains below, sequenced in a study of blood T cell repertoires in COVID-19. Here immunoSEQ multiplex PCR was the method, and the copy in TCRdb shows in-frame clones only, minus some. In the table there are some 200,000 clones, 84% of which are singletons. The sequenced sample was peripheral blood. These TCRs come from a woman older than 75 with active or convalescent COVID-19.

The gene calls are TRBV19 and TRBJ1-2; 7 bases match TRBD1. CDR3 length: 15 residues. V trimming: 5 bases; J trimming: 0 bases; junction bases outside the gene matches: 6. CDR1 is LNHDA, CDR2 SQIVND, per germline (reference sequence). The chain's CDR3 is CASSYTGVANYGYTF. The CDR3 bases are TGTGCCAGTAGTTACACAGGGGTAGCTAACTATGGCTACACCTTC. Filled out from reference TRBV19 and TRBJ1-2, the complete variable domain reads DGGITQSPKYLFRKEGQNVTLSCEQNLNHDAMYWYRQDPGQGLRLIYYSQIVNDFQKGDIAEGYSVSREKKESFPLTVTSAQKNPTAFYLCASSYTGVANYGYTFGSGTRLTVV.

The J gene is TRBJ2-7, the V gene TRBV30, with D possibly being TRBD2 (6 bases). V was cut by 5 bases and J by 3 bases, with 17 bases left in between. The length of the CDR3 is 14 residues. CDR1 and CDR2 (germline): GTSNPN, SVGIG (reference sequence). The CDR3 reads CAWRGLGRFYEQYF. CDR3 nucleotides: TGTGCCTGGCGGGGGTTGGGCAGGTTCTACGAGCAGTACTTC.

The chain is built from TRBV6-2 or TRBV6-3 and TRBJ1-5; TRBD1 agrees at 8 bases. This CDR3 comprises 15 residues. CDR1 MNHEY and CDR2 SVGEGT come from the germline V gene. V dropped 2 bases and J dropped 5; count of bases not matched to a gene: 5. The CDR3 protein is CASSYGGQGDQPQHF. CDR3 nucleotides: TGTGCCAGCAGTTACGGAGGACAGGGCGATCAGCCCCAGCATTTT.

The gene calls are TRBV5-1 and TRBJ1-2, with a possible D match to TRBD1 (5 bases). Germline V gene sequence: CDR1 SGHRS, CDR2 YFSETQ. V lost 3 bases and J lost 8, with 17 bases in between. The CDR3 totals 14 residues. CDR3 DNA sequence: TGCGCCAGCAGCTCCCGGGAGGGGCTAGTGGGCTACACCTTC. Protein product: CASSSREGLVGYTF.

The chain carries TRBV28 and TRBJ2-2, with 7 bases lining up with TRBD1. The germline V gene encodes CDR1 MDHEN and CDR2 SYDVKM. The CDR3 extends over 13 amino acids. Germline trimming cut 10 bases from V and 6 bases from J; bases unmatched to any gene: 8. The CDR3 reads CATGTVLPGELFF. The CDR3 bases are TGTGCCACCGGGACAGTTTTACCCGGGGAGCTGTTTTTT.

The chain links TRBV27 to TRBJ2-7; TRBD1 aligns across 9 bases. The length of the CDR3 is 12 residues. V was pared by 5 bases and J by 6 bases, with 2 bases of the junction left unmatched. CDR1 and CDR2 from the germline V gene are MNHEY and SMNVEV (reference sequence). In DNA, the CDR3 is TGTGCCAGCAGTGCACAGGGGGCCGAGCAGTACTTC. Amino acid sequence: CASSAQGAEQYF.

V and J are TRBV12-3 or TRBV12-4 and TRBJ2-7; D perhaps matches TRBD2 (5 bases). This CDR3 region has 13 residues. Between the trimmed V and J ends, which lost 1 base and 3 bases, there was a span of 7 bases. The chain's CDR3 is CASSLGGVYEQYF. CDR3 sequence (DNA): TGTGCCAGCAGTTTAGGGGGAGTCTACGAGCAGTACTTC.

This clone showed up just once. The rearrangement joins TRBV6-2 or TRBV6-3 to TRBJ1-5; a possible D gene is TRBD1 (5 bases). This CDR3 region has 16 residues. The V gene lost 0 bases and the J gene lost 6 bases, with 15 bases spanning the gap. Germline CDR1 is MNHEY and CDR2 is SVGEGT. The CDR3 loop reads CASSYSKQGFLQPQHF. The CDR3 DNA is TGTGCCAGCAGTTACTCTAAGCAGGGTTTCCTTCAGCCCCAGCATTTT.